This T cell receptor (beta chain) was captured in a study of post-analysis software for immune sequencing data. Presence of unique molecular identifiers characterized the TCR beta cDNA libraries. TCRdb fed the PCR reads into MiXCR, producing one record per CDR3 protein. This table holds 450,000 to 650,000 distinct CDR3 sequences, around 47% found once. The CDR3 runs to 12 residues. Trimming took off 6 bases at V and 6 bases at J, with 12 bases between the two ends. For this clonotype: Its target is not known.

Overall study results and limits: Five or six TRBV segments were more frequent in patients than controls; TRBV5-6, TRBV5-1 and TRBV20-1 belonged to this group.

The sequence derives from a girl between 5 and 17 years old with multiple sclerosis. The specimen sequenced was blood. The chain links TRBV12-3 or TRBV12-4 to TRBJ2-7; D is ambiguous. The CDR3 protein is CASSPDLTEQYF. DNA of the CDR3: TGTGCCAGCAGCCCAGACTTGACCGAGCAGTACTTC.